This TCR beta chain was captured in a study of technical replicates of blood from several donors. The CDR3 length is 12 residues. V lost 0 bases, J lost 10 bases, and 3 bases stayed unmatched. The germline CDR1 and CDR2 sequences are GTSNPN and SVGIG (reference sequence). This clone was recorded a few times. Some clones are missing from TCRdb's copy, which holds only in-frame ones; the method was immunoSEQ multiplex PCR. The sample lists around 79,000 clones; about 91% were seen once. This receptor was taken from a human donor in good health. Some clones in this sample may be carry-over from other donors' samples. The chain couples TRBV30 to TRBJ1-1; TRBD1 matches 9 bases. The source material was T cells isolated from PBMCs. The CDR3 region has the DNA TGTGCCTGGAGTGTTGGGACAGGGAGAGCTTTCTTT. Translating gives CAWSVGTGRAFF.